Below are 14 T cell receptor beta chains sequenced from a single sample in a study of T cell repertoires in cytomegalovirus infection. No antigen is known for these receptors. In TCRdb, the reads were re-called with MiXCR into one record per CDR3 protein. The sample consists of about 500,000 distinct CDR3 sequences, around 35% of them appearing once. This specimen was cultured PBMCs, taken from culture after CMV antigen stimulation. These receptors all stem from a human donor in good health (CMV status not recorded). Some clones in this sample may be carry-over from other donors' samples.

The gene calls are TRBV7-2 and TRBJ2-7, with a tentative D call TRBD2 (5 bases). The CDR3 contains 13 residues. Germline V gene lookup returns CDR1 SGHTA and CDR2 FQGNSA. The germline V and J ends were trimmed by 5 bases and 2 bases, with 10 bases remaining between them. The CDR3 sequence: CASSPGVTYEQYV. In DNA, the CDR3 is TGTGCCAGCAGCCCCGGGGTTACCTACGAGCAGTACGTC.

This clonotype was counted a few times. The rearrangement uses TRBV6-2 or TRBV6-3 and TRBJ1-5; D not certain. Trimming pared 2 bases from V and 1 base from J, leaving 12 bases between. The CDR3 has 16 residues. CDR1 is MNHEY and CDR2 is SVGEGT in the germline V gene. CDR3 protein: CASSYDLGRSNQPQHF. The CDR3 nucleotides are TGTGCCAGCAGTTACGATCTGGGTAGAAGCAATCAGCCCCAGCATTTT.

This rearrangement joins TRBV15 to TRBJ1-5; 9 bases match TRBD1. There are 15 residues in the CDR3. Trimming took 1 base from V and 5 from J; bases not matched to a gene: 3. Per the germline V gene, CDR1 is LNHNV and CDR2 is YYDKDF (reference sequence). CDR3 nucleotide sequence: TGTGCCACCAGCAGAGGGGACAGGGACGATCAGCCCCAGCATTTT. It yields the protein CATSRGDRDDQPQHF.

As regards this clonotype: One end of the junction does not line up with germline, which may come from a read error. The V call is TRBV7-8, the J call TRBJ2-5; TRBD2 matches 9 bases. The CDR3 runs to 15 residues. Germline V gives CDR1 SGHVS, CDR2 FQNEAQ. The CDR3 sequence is CTSSSVAGGRGTQYF. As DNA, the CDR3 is TGTACCAGCAGCTCCGTCGCGGGAGGGCGGGGGACCCAGTACTTC.

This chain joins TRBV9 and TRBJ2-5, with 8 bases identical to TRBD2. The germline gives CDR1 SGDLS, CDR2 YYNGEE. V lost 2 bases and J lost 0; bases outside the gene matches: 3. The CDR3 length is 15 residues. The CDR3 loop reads CASSVTGGHQETQYF. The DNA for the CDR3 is TGTGCCAGCAGCGTTACGGGAGGGCACCAAGAGACCCAGTACTTC.

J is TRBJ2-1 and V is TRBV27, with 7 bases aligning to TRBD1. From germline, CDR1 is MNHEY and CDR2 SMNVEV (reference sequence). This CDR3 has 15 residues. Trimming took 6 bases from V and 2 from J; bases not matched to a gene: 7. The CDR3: CASRRTGVAYNEQFF. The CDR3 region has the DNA TGTGCCAGCAGGCGAACAGGGGTTGCCTACAATGAGCAGTTCTTC.

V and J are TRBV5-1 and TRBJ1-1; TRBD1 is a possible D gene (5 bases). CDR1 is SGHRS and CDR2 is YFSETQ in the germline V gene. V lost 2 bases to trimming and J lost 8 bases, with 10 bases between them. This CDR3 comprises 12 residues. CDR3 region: CASSLSGREAFF. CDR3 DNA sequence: TGCGCCAGCAGCTTATCGGGACGGGAAGCTTTCTTT.

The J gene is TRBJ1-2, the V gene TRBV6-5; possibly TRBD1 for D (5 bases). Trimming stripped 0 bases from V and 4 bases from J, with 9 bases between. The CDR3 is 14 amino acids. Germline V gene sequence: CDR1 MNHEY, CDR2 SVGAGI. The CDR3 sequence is CASSYSGQIYGYTF. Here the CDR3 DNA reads TGTGCCAGCAGTTACTCGGGGCAAATCTATGGCTACACCTTC.

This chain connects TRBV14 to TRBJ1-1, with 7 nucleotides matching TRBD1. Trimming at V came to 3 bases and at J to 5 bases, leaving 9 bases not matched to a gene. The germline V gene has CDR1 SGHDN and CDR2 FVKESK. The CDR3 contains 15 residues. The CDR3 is CASSHRPGRGTEAFF. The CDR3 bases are TGTGCCAGCAGCCATAGGCCAGGCAGGGGGACTGAAGCTTTCTTT.

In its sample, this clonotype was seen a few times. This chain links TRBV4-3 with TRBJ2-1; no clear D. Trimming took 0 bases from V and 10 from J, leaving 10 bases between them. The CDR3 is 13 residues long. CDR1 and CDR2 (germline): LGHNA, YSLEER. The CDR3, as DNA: TGCGCCAGCAGCCAAGAAGAGGCAAGGGAGCAGTTCTTC. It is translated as CASSQEEAREQFF.

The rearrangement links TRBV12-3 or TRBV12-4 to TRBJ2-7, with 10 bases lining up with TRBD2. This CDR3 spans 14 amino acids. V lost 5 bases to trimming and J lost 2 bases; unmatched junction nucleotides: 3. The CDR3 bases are TGTGCCAGCAGTCCTAGCGGGAGTACCTACGAGCAGTACTTC. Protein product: CASSPSGSTYEQYF.

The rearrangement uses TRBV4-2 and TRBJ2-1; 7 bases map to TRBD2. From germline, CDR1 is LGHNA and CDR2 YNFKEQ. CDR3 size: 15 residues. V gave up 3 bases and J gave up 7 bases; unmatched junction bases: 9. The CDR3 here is CASSHQRGLVNEQFF. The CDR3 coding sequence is TGTGCCAGCAGCCACCAGCGGGGACTGGTGAATGAGCAGTTCTTC.

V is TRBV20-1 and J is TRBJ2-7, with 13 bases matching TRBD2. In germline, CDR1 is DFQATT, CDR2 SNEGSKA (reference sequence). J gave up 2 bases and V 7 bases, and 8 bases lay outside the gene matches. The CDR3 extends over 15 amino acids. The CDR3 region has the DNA TGCAGTGTTGCCGGGACTAGCGGGACCCCCTACGAGCAGTACTTC. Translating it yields CSVAGTSGTPYEQYF.

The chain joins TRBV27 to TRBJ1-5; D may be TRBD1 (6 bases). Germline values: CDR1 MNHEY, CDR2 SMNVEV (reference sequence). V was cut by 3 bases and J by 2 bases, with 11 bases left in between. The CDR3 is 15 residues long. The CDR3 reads CASSFRGFGNQPQHF. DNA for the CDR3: TGTGCCAGCAGTTTCAGGGGTTTCGGCAATCAGCCCCAGCATTTT.